This paragraph reports one T cell receptor beta chain. What it binds is unknown. This CDR3 has 15 residues. Trimming took off 0 bases at V and 0 bases at J, with 7 bases between the two ends. The V gene's germline CDR1 is MRHNA and CDR2 SNTAGT. In the sorted-subset replicate PCRs, about 190 ng DNA, some 30,000 T cell genomes, was used. The data were produced by immunoSEQ multiplex PCR, yet TCRdb's version contains in-frame clones alone and is incomplete. This sample has a few million clones; approximately 93% occur once, and the top ten carry about 0.39%. The data were obtained in a study of shared clonotypes between healthy human individuals. Study-level findings and limits: Naive CD4 clonotypes overlapped across a few donors at roughly 5%.

This TCR was sampled from a man in his late teens or twenties in good health. Some clones in this sample may be carry-over from other donors' samples. The sequencing input was naive CD4+ T cells from PBMCs. Subset meaning: CD45RA+ positively selected. The rearrangement joins TRBV6-4 to TRBJ2-3; D may be TRBD2 (5 bases). This CDR3 is CASSDSLASTDTQYF. The CDR3 DNA follows: TGTGCCAGCAGTGACTCTCTAGCCAGCACAGATACGCAGTATTTT.